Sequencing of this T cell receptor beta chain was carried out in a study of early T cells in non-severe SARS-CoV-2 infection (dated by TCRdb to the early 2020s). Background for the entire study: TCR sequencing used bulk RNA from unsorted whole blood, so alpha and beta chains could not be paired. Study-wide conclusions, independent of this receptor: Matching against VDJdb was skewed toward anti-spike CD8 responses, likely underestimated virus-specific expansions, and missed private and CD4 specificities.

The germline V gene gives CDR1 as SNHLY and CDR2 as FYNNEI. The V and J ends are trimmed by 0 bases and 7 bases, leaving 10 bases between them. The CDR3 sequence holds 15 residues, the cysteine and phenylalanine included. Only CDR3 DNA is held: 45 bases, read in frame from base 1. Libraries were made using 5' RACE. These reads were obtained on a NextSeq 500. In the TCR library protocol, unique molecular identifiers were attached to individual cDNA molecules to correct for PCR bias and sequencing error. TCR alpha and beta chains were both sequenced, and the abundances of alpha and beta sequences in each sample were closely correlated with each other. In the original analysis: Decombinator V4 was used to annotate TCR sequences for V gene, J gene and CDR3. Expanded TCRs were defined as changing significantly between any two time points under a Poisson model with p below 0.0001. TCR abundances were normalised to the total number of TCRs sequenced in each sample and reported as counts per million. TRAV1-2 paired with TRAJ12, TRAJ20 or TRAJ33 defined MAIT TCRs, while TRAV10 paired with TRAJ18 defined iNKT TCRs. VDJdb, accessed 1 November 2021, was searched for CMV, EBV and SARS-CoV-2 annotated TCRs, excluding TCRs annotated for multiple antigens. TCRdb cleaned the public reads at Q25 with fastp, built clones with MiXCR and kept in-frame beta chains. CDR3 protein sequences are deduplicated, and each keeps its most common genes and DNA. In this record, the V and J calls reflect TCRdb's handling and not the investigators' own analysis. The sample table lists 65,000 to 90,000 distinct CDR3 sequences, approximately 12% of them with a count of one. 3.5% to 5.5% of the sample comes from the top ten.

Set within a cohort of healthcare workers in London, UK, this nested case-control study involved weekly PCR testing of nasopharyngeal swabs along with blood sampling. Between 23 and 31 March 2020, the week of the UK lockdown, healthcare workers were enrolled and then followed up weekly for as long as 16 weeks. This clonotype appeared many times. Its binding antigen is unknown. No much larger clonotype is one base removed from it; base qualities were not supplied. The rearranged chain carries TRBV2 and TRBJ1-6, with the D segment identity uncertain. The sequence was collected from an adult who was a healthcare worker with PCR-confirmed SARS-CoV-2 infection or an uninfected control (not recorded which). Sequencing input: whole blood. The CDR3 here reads CASSEASAWNSPLHF. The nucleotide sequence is TGTGCCAGCAGTGAAGCTTCGGCGTGGAATTCACCCCTCCACTTT. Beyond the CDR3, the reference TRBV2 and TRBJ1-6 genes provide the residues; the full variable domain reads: EPEVTQTPSHQVTQMGQEVILRCVPISNHLYFYWYRQILGQKVEFLVSFYNNEISEKSEIFDDQFSVERPDGSNFTLKIRSTKLEDSAMYFCASSEASAWNSPLHFGNGTRLTVT.